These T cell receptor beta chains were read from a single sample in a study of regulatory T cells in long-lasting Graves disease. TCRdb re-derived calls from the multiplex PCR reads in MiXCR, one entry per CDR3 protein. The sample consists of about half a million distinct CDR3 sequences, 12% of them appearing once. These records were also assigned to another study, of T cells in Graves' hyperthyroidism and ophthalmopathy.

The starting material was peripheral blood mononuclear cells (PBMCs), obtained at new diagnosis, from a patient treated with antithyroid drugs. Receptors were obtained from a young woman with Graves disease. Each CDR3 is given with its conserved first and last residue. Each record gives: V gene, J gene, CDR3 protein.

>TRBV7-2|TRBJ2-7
CASSPLGTSGIYEQYF
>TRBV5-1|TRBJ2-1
CASSLLASGNYNEQFF
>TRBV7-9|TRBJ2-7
CASSLGLAGGRTAEQYF
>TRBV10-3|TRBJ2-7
CAITDAKHSYEQYF
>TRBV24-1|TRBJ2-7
CATSDNSITGADEQYF
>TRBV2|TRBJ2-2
CPSRWTREAGELFF
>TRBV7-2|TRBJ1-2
CASSLRPSSLGYTF
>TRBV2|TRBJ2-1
CASSVVLAGAATTYNEQFF
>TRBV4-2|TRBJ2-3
CASSQVSEISTDTQYF
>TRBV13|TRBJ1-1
CASSPRQVPATEAFF
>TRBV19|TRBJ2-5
CASSIDGGNGWKETQYF
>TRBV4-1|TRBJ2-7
CASSQDIAGPYEQYF
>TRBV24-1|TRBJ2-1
CATSRTIHNEQFF
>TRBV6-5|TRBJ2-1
CASSSAGVEFF
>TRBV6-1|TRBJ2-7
CASNEKGGVRTYEQYF
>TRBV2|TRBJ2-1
CASNEWGRGSYNEQFF
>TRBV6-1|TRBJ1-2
CASSEFGPPYGYTF
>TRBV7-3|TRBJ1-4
CASSLGIVGEKLFF
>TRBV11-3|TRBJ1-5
CASSLAGCDSQPQHF
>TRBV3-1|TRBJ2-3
CASSQDLAGRRVYDTQYF
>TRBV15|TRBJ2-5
CATSRDLRQETQYF
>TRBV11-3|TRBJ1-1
CASSLEDRGGTEAFF
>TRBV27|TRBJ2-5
CASSPTLAGSLLIWTQYF
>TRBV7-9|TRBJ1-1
CASSLGTANTEAFF
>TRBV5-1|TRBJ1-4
CASTRGPNGEKLFF
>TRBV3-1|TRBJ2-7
CASSLEVIAGGPPLEQYF
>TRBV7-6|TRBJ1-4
CASSLAPSDEKLFF
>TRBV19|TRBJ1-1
CASSIELGRRGIFSLEAFF
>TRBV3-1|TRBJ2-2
CASSQGGLNTGELFF
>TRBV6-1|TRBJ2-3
CASSAQSPLSTTDTQYF
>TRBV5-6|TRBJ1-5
CASSGQTGQPQHF
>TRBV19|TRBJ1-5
CASSIARGGRTLVQPQHF
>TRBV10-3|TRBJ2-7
CAISAGDVYEQYF
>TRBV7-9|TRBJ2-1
CASSRAGLAGNNEQFF
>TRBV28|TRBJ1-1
CASSDYKGRGTEAFF
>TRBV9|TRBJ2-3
CASSVDGTFTDTQYF
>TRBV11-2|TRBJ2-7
CASSLAGHEQYF
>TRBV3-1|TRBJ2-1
CASSPIAGGLYNEQFF
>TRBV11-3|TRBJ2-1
CASSARGAEQFF
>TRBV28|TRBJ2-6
CASLPRLGLSGANVLTF
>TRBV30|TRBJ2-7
CAYKPGLPSYEQYF
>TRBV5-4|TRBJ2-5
CASSLVGSPWETQYF
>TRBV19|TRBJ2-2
CASNRQYTGELFF
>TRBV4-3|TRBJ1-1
CASSQGVGYYPTEAFF
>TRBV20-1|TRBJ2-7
CSALLTSGNHEQYF
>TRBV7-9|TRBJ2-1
CASSFPGLAGGDEQFF
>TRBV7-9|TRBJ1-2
CASSLSRSGYTF
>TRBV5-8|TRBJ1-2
CASSIRRDSYGYTF
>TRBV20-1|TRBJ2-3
CSARLAGVTDTQYF
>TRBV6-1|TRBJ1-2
CASTPGRNYGYTF
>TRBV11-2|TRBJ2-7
CASSLNPNRFFYEQYF
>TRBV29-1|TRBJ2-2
CSVEDPLSGKRTGELFF
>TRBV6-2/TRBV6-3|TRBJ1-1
CASRRKWGNTEAFF